The sequence of this TCR beta chain was determined in a study of cytomegalovirus exposure and HLA in healthy donors (TCRdb year 2017). About the full investigation: An earlier analysis of several hundred of the donors reported about 250 Gb of sequence data and some 120 million unique TCR beta sequences from about 200 million T cells. In a later genetic analysis, genome-wide SNP genotypes for about 65% of the roughly 670 donors were used, and that subset was treated as a discovery cohort. Along with the approximately 700-subject first cohort, a separate validation cohort of over 90 different subjects was used. Among 300 to 450 genotyped donors of the cohort, an average of about 240,000 unique TCR beta nucleotide sequences were sequenced per donor, 15% to 20% of them non-productive. Rather than using new phenotypic data, the later analysis identified candidate immune exposures from TCR beta sequences and from how often those sequences occurred across donors. To predict cytomegalovirus infection status, the study brought together high-throughput TCR immunosequencing, statistical association of individual TCRs with disease status, and machine learning. Donor age, sex, ethnicity and CMV serostatus were compiled alongside the repertoire data. An earlier analysis of approximately 500 of the donors applied high-throughput TCR beta sequencing to assess whether each TCR beta V gene segment acted as functional or pseudogenic. The study aimed to test whether signatures of past pathogen exposure could be identified by cataloging public T cell receptors. The genetic ancestry cluster associated with self-reported Caucasian donors included roughly 84% of the approximately 400 genotyped donors. Typing coverage varied by locus: roughly 629-630 donors for A, B, C, DRB1 and DQB1; under 550 for DQA1; about 570 for DPA1; 450 to 480 for DPB1. The study used immunosequencing to profile the T cell repertoires of approximately 690 subjects and linked those repertoires to cytomegalovirus serostatus. Both class I and class II loci were covered by HLA typing, at four-digit resolution. Roughly 310 gigabases of sequencing data and 70 million to 100 million unique TCR sequences were included in an early release covering 550 to 650 HLA-typed donors. A handful of DR-DQ haplotypes were treated as single units for association and clustering because of strong linkage in the cohort. Every repertoire in the discovery cohort had been generated on one and the same sequencing platform. In a later analysis, previously published TCR beta repertoires from about 670 donors were re-analyzed and high-resolution HLA genotyping was added so that TCR occurrence patterns could be studied.

V trim: 4 bases; J trim: 3 bases; unmatched bases: 5. From its cysteine to its phenylalanine, the CDR3 spans 15 amino acids. CDR3 DNA is the only sequence kept; it has 45 bases, read in frame from the first base. CDR1 and CDR2, per the germline V gene, are MNHNS and SASEGT. Study-level results and caveats: The classifier was reported to diagnose cytomegalovirus status with high specificity and sensitivity in both the original cohort and the validation cohort. In a later genetic analysis, a missense DCLRE1C variant was associated with V-gene and J-gene trimming of TCR beta chains, and the association was replicated in an independent cohort. The presence/absence analyses assumed that sequencing depth was roughly uniform across donors, and that assumption may not be true. An earlier analysis of roughly 570 of the donors showed that most TCR beta V segments appeared in productive rearrangements either about 90% or about 30% of the time, which broadly matched IMGT annotations. The 87-base-pair reads could not distinguish some IMGT-functional V segments, including TRBV6-2 and TRBV6-3, so those segments were excluded. While some public TCRs were present in many individuals, most TCR sequences turned up only very rarely across donors. Because counts were too low, roughly 18 rarely observed V segments, including chromosome 9 orphons, were left out of the earlier analysis of 587 of the donors. A group of highly shared sequence variants was considered likely to be a technical artifact of the sequencing pipeline. Correlated functional status among segregating V segments might reflect linkage disequilibrium, but an unknown experimental factor could not be ruled out. Compared with the 666-donor mean, donors in an Asian-associated ancestry cluster had fewer N-insertions in productive TCRs, according to a later genetic analysis. A later analysis associated around 16,000 TCR beta sequences with specific HLA alleles at a false discovery rate of 0.05. In a later analysis, most CMV-associated TCR beta chains were found to appear HLA-restricted, with HLA associations seemingly driven largely by CMV exposure. The study listed 164 TCR beta chains as associated with cytomegalovirus. Compared with equally common non-associated chains, HLA-associated TCR beta chains in a later analysis were more clonally expanded and had lower generation probabilities. In this cohort, only TCR beta chains were sequenced, and detectable features were limited by the absence of alpha or paired-chain data. Because HLA typing was unavailable for some donors at each locus, only the typed subset was used in association tests. Assigning TCR associations to individual alleles was difficult when HLA alleles, especially DR and DQ, strongly co-occurred. According to a later analysis, TCR association rates differed among HLA loci, with DRB1 alleles showing the most associated TCRs and HLA-C alleles showing the fewest. In vitro tests confirmed that a few of the cytomegalovirus-associated TCR beta chains recognize cytomegalovirus antigens. The only immune exposure information available for the cohort was CMV serostatus. A further reported finding was that TCR beta sequences accurately predicted the HLA-A and HLA-B alleles for most subjects in the first cohort. According to the authors, the approach could potentially be generalized to other disease states and immunological phenotypes. Several of the top co-occurrence clusters appeared to be linked to parvovirus B19, influenza, CMV and Epstein-Barr virus, according to a later analysis.

In total, 600 or so healthy bone marrow donors made up the cohort. All cohort members were sampled while nominally healthy, although unrecorded immune exposures were likely present. The donor tested CMV seropositive and was one of the 289 seropositive cohort members. A peripheral blood sample was collected from each donor, and TCR beta sequencing was performed on peripheral blood mononuclear cells. The Qiagen DNeasy Blood Extraction Kit was used to extract genomic DNA from the blood cell samples. As concerns this clone: Its specific antigen is unknown. No quality values exist for individual bases; no much larger clone is one base distant.

The library was generated by the immunoSEQ multiplex PCR assay. For the multiplex PCR, a mixture combining 60 forward primers for TCR Vbeta segments and 13 reverse primers for TCR Jbeta segments was used. The CDR3 region of rearranged TCR beta genes was amplified from genomic DNA by a multiplex PCR assay. The amplified TCR beta libraries were sequenced on the Illumina HiSeq System as 87-base-pair reads. The paper's processing steps were these. A later analysis tallied 75 million to 95 million unique TCR beta chains across the 666 repertoires, and around 9.9 million of those chains were shared by two or more donors. Raw reads were error-corrected and collapsed into unique sequences by a nearest-neighbor algorithm in which closely related sequences were merged to remove PCR and sequencing errors. Alignment of CDR3 sequences to IMGT reference sequences was used to assign V, D and J gene segments. For a sequence to be retained, a match of at least six nucleotides to both a V gene segment and a J gene segment was required. Rearrangements were classified as productive when the CDR3 lacked stop codons and remained in frame with V and J, and all other rearrangements were classified as non-productive. Following IMGT convention, CDR3 was defined as the stretch from the second conserved V-encoded cysteine up to the conserved J-encoded phenylalanine. Sequences without an unambiguous match to a single V gene segment were excluded from the earlier analysis of about 630 of the donors. An earlier analysis of several hundred of the donors called V segments functional above 56.7% productive rearrangements and segregating when the between-donor standard deviation exceeded 5%. A statistical classification framework was built for diagnosing cytomegalovirus status from the catalog of TCR beta chain sequences. In a later analysis, TCR nucleotide sequences were compared against IMGT/GENE-DB human TR gene sequences so that V and J genes could be assigned. A later analysis assigned CDR3 sequences and most-parsimonious VDJ recombination scenarios with the TCRdist pipeline. A later analysis defined each TCR beta chain by its CDR3 amino acid sequence plus V-gene family, and excluded reads lacking a unique V-gene family. As a way to deal with suspected cross-contamination and a sequencing artifact, a later analysis dropped 640 or so nucleotide sequences that were highly shared and had low generation probability. For each public chain, a later analysis derived a clonal expansion index from normalized ranks of inferred template counts within each repertoire. In a later analysis, generation probabilities were computed using a VDJ recombination model fitted to out-of-frame rearrangements, and the results were checked against IGoR. In a later analysis, TCR-TCR, TCR-HLA and TCR-CMV co-occurrence was scored with hypergeometric tests, and a repertoire-size bias correction was applied to TCR pairs. To estimate false discovery rates, a later analysis permuted the HLA or CMV assignments 20 times. A later analysis grouped co-occurring TCRs with DBSCAN, adding TCRdist sequence similarity when clustering within HLA-allele-positive subsets. For co-occurrence clustering, repertoires with fewer than 30,000 or more than 120,000 public chains were excluded, along with 4 to 6 repertoires with anomalous nucleotide sharing. TCRdb took this table from immuneACCESS and kept in-frame rearrangements with V and J called. Such tables lack part of the clones; where checked against another copy, unresolved V genes explain under half of the gap, and the rest is unexplained. V, J and clone size are taken as reported in that table, and D and trimming were inferred from the DNA itself. The sample records under 200,000 clones, roughly 77% of which are singletons. The ten largest clonotypes hold about 2.6% of the sample.

The rearrangement joined TRBV6-1 to TRBJ1-2, with TRBD1 identical over 10 junction bases. Sequencing used PBMCs. The source is a woman aged 40-49 years in good health and CMV-seropositive. The CDR3 region reads CASSVLDRGDYGYTF. The DNA sequence reads TGTGCCAGCAGTGTCCTGGACAGGGGGGACTATGGCTACACCTTC.